This T cell receptor beta chain was captured by sequencing in a study of blood T cell repertoires in COVID-19. Study as a whole: Samples representing acute and convalescent COVID-19 were sourced from the United States, Italy and Spain.

Germline CDR1 reads SGHVS; CDR2 reads FQNEAQ. Deletions cut 1 base from V and 4 bases from J, with 14 bases between. There are 16 residues in the CDR3. TCRdb's table, derived via immunoSEQ multiplex PCR, lists solely in-frame clones and lacks some. The table includes a few hundred thousand clones, 85% detected once. Allocation to cohorts depended on clinical history reported by the participants. The sequencing sample was made of PBMCs or T cells enriched from blood (not recorded which). The receptor was isolated from a man in his forties or fifties who had recovered from COVID-19. The V call is TRBV7-8, the J call TRBJ2-1; a possible D gene is TRBD2 (5 bases). Here the CDR3 reads CASSLENVRGYNEQFF. CDR3 nucleotide sequence: TGTGCCAGCAGCTTAGAAAATGTACGGGGATACAATGAGCAGTTCTTC. The whole variable domain, filled in from reference TRBV7-8 and TRBJ2-1, reads GAGVSQSPRYKVAKRGQDVALRCDPISGHVSLFWYQQALGQGPEFLTYFQNEAQLDKSGLPSDRFFAERPEGSVSTLKIQRTQQEDSAVYLCASSLENVRGYNEQFFGPGTRLTVL.